Presented here are 10 T cell receptor beta chains from one specimen sequenced in a study of T cells in Graves' hyperthyroidism and ophthalmopathy. Regions amplified from RNA transcripts were the TCR beta CDR3 regions. TCR CDR3 underwent first-round RT-PCR with the HTBI primer set. Each CDR3 protein gets one entry after TCRdb re-called the multiplex PCR reads with MiXCR. The profile shows fewer than 350,000 distinct CDR3 sequences, roughly a fifth of them singletons. Sequencing was done on a sample of blood. The receptors come from a woman in her forties or fifties with Graves' hyperthyroidism.

J is TRBJ2-3 and V is TRBV30, with 8 bases fitting TRBD2. This CDR3 has 14 amino acids. In germline, CDR1 is GTSNPN, CDR2 SVGIG (reference sequence). The CDR3 sequence is CVFERGQSTDTQYF. CDR3 DNA: TGTGTCTTTGAGCGGGGGCAGAGCACAGATACGCAGTATTTT.

The rearrangement links TRBV28 to TRBJ2-1, with 7 positions matching TRBD1. J gave up 9 bases and V 5 bases, and 10 bases lay outside the gene matches. This CDR3 comprises 14 residues. CDR1 and CDR2 (germline): MDHEN, SYDVKM. This CDR3 is CASSRRQGRGEQFF. CDR3 nucleotides: TGTGCCAGCAGTCGGCGACAGGGCAGAGGTGAGCAGTTCTTC.

This chain uses TRBV12-3 or TRBV12-4 with TRBJ2-2; D perhaps matches TRBD2 (6 bases). Deletions cut 2 bases from V and 7 bases from J, with 8 bases between. The CDR3 length is 13 residues. CDR3 protein: CASSLLGGGELFF. Written as DNA, the CDR3 is TGTGCCAGCAGTTTATTGGGGGGCGGGGAGCTGTTTTTT.

As concerns this clonotype: Just one base apart from a much larger clone, this may be a read error. CDR3 nucleotides: TGTGCCAGCAGCCAAGGGACAGGGTATGGCTACACCTTC. This codes for CASSQGTGYGYTF. The chain couples TRBV3-1 to TRBJ1-2, with 8 bases lining up with TRBD1. V trimming: 1 base; J trimming: 5 bases; junction bases outside the gene matches: 0. The germline gives CDR1 LGHDT, CDR2 YNNKEL (reference sequence). CDR3 length equals 13 residues.

Details on this clonotype: A single base separates this from a much larger clone, so it may be a read error. This chain joins TRBV20-1 and TRBJ2-1; TRBD1 is a possible D gene (5 bases). Germline V CDR1 and CDR2: DFQATT, SNEGSKA (reference sequence). This CDR3 has 14 amino acids. The CDR3 reads CSASSWGPDNEQSF. CDR3 bases: TGCAGTGCTTCATCGTGGGGCCCGGACAATGAGCAGTCCTTC.

This clonotype was seen repeatedly, ten times or more. The chain recombines TRBV2 with TRBJ2-3, with TRBD2 matching 10 bases. CDR1 and CDR2 from the germline V gene are SNHLY and FYNNEI. This CDR3 has 16 amino acids. J gave up 4 bases and V 5 bases, and 9 bases lay outside the gene matches. The CDR3 reads CASSSPGLASADTQYF. CDR3 nucleotides: TGTGCCAGCAGTTCTCCGGGACTAGCGTCCGCAGATACGCAGTATTTT. Full variable domain (rest looked up from reference TRBV2 and TRBJ2-3): EPEVTQTPSHQVTQMGQEVILRCVPISNHLYFYWYRQILGQKVEFLVSFYNNEISEKSEIFDDQFSVERPDGSNFTLKIRSTKLEDSAMYFCASSSPGLASADTQYFGPGTRLTVL.

Note on this clonotype: Being one base from a much bigger clone, this may be a read error. The conserved closing phenylalanine or tryptophan is absent in this CDR3, likely reflecting a read error. The chain joins TRBV10-3 to TRBJ2-1, with D tentatively TRBD2 (7 bases). CDR3 length equals 15 residues. In germline, CDR1 is ENHRY, CDR2 SYGVKD. V shed 5 bases and J shed 6 bases, with 17 bases lying between them. The CDR3 DNA reads TGTGCCATCAGTACTCCGGGGGGCGGAGGCAATGAGCAGTTCGTC. It yields the protein CAISTPGGGGNEQFV.

This clonotype was found a few times. The chain joins TRBV19 to TRBJ2-6; D assignment may be TRBD1 or TRBD2 (6 bases each). Trimming cost V 5 bases and J 2 bases, with 10 bases left between them. Looked up from germline, CDR1 is LNHDA and CDR2 is SQIVND (reference sequence). This CDR3 contains 15 residues. CDR3 coding DNA: TGTGCCAGTAGTGAGGGGGGCACTGGGGCCAACGTCCTGACTTTC. This encodes CASSEGGTGANVLTF.

This clonotype was recorded at least ten times. V gene TRBV5-1 combines with J gene TRBJ1-2, with D possibly being TRBD1 (5 bases). The V gene's germline CDR1 is SGHRS and CDR2 YFSETQ. The V gene lost 4 bases and the J gene lost 4 bases, with 14 bases spanning the gap. The CDR3 length is 14 residues. This CDR3 reads CASSQQRGSYGYTF. The CDR3 DNA reads as TGCGCCAGCAGCCAGCAGCGGGGCTCCTATGGCTACACCTTC.

This chain links TRBV3-1 with TRBJ2-2, with D possibly being TRBD1 or TRBD2 (5 bases each). The CDR3 spans 14 residues. Germline V gene lookup returns CDR1 LGHDT and CDR2 YNNKEL (reference sequence). V was clipped by 1 base and J by 7 bases, with 10 bases between them. CDR3 bases: TGTGCCAGCAGCCAAGGGGGGAGTGGCGGGGAGCTGTTTTTT. Translation gives CASSQGGSGGELFF.